This T cell receptor beta chain was documented in a study of T cells in Graves' hyperthyroidism and ophthalmopathy. General study results and limits: The model anticipated ophthalmopathy a median 6.5 months pre-onset. Expanded thyroid clonotypes (above 0.001) were mostly also found in blood.

RNA transcripts gave rise to amplified TCR beta CDR3 regions. TCR CDR3 regions were first amplified by RT-PCR with HTBI primers. TCRdb recomputed calls from the multiplex PCR reads with MiXCR, one row per CDR3 protein. This table has 600,000 to 850,000 distinct CDR3 sequences, around a sixth appearing once. Clinical symptoms, serum thyroxine, TRAb, thyroid ultrasound and orbital computed tomography established diagnosis. In germline, CDR1 is WSHSY, CDR2 SAAADI. CDR3 length: 11 residues. V was clipped by 2 bases and J by 3 bases, with 1 base between them. In its sample, this clonotype was seen many times. Its antigen remains unidentified.

This chain links TRBV10-2 with TRBJ1-1; D remains unclear. Sequencing was carried out using blood. The TCR sequence derives from a woman in her fifties or sixties with Graves' hyperthyroidism that later progressed to Graves' ophthalmopathy. CDR3 bases: TGCGCCAGCAGTGAGGACACTGAAGCTTTCTTT. It encodes CASSEDTEAFF.